The 21 T cell receptor beta chains reported below all come from one sample, sequenced in a study of immune evolution from preneoplasia to lung adenocarcinoma. The protocol was immunoSEQ multiplex PCR, while the TCRdb copy is restricted to in-frame clones and leaves out a portion. The sample carries several thousand clones, about three quarters recorded once. The sequenced material came from FFPE lung adenocarcinoma in situ tissue. The source is a person aged 60 to 80 with lung adenocarcinoma.

The chain is built from TRBV5-1 and TRBJ2-1, with D perhaps TRBD1 (6 bases). The CDR3 runs 17 residues. Germline CDR1 reads SGHRS; CDR2 reads YFSETQ. Trimming removed 0 bases from V and 0 bases from J, with 13 bases in between. The CDR3 DNA reads TGCGCCAGCAGCTTGGCTCCAGGGGTGAGCTCCTACAATGAGCAGTTCTTC. The encoded protein is CASSLAPGVSSYNEQFF. Full variable domain (rest looked up from reference TRBV5-1 and TRBJ2-1): KAGVTQTPRYLIKTRGQQVTLSCSPISGHRSVSWYQQTPGQGLQFLFEYFSETQRNKGNFPGRFSGRQFSNSRSEMNVSTLELGDSALYLCASSLAPGVSSYNEQFFGPGTRLTVL.

The chain has TRBV28 and TRBJ2-3; D uncertain. CDR1 MDHEN and CDR2 SYDVKM come from the germline V gene. Trimming shortened V by 0 bases and J by 2 bases, and 18 bases separated the two germline ends. The CDR3 covers 18 residues. This chain's CDR3 is CASSLWDAADRSTDTQYF. The CDR3 region has the DNA TGTGCCAGCAGTTTATGGGACGCGGCGGATAGATCCACAGATACGCAGTATTTT.

The J gene is TRBJ1-4, the V gene TRBV20-1, with a weak D call TRBD1 (5 bases). From germline, CDR1 is DFQATT and CDR2 SNEGSKA (reference sequence). The CDR3 is made up of 10 amino acids. V lost 6 bases and J lost 8, with 7 bases in between. DNA for the CDR3: TGCAGTGCCGGACAAGAAAAACTGTTTTTT. Protein: CSAGQEKLFF.

This sequence joins TRBV28 and TRBJ2-3, with D possibly TRBD1 on 5 matching bases. The V and J ends lost 2 bases and 4 bases respectively, with 13 bases between them. CDR1 is MDHEN and CDR2 is SYDVKM in the germline V gene. The CDR3 loop spans 15 amino acids. This CDR3 is CASSLTSGIADTQYF. The CDR3 region has the DNA TGTGCCAGCAGTTTAACCTCAGGGATTGCAGATACGCAGTATTTT.

The rearrangement links TRBV5-4 to TRBJ2-7; TRBD1 matches 7 bases. The CDR3 runs to 15 residues. Trimming at V came to 2 bases and at J to 7 bases, leaving 12 bases not matched to a gene. Germline CDR1 is SGHNT and CDR2 is YYREEE (reference sequence). CDR3 DNA sequence: TGTGCCAGCAGCTTAGCCCAGACAGGGCCGAGGGAGCAGTACTTC. Protein sequence: CASSLAQTGPREQYF. Supplemented by reference TRBV5-4 and TRBJ2-7, the full variable domain reads ETGVTQSPTHLIKTRGQQVTLRCSSQSGHNTVSWYQQALGQGPQFIFQYYREEENGRGNFPPRFSGLQFPNYSSELNVNALELDDSALYLCASSLAQTGPREQYFGPGTRLTVT.

This rearrangement joins TRBV19 to TRBJ1-5; the D gene is possibly TRBD1 (5 bases). The ends were cut back, 5 bases at V and 9 bases at J, with 20 bases in the middle. CDR3 length: 15 amino acids. Germline CDR1 LNHDA, CDR2 SQIVND (reference sequence). The CDR3 DNA reads as TGTGCCAGTAGTTCTCAGGGTATTGAACATGCGCCCCAGCATTTT. Protein product: CASSSQGIEHAPQHF.

The V call is TRBV10-1, the J call TRBJ2-1, with 10 bases that match TRBD2. There are 19 residues in the CDR3. Germline V CDR1 and CDR2: WNHNN, SYGVQD (reference sequence). The J segment lost 0 bases and the V segment lost 8 bases, leaving 16 bases of the junction unmatched. The CDR3 sequence: CASSATLAGGTSSYNEQFF. The DNA of the CDR3 is TGCGCCAGCTCAGCAACTTTAGCGGGGGGTACAAGCTCCTACAATGAGCAGTTCTTC.

The J gene is TRBJ2-7, the V gene TRBV30, with 8 positions matching TRBD1. This CDR3 spans 16 amino acids. V gave up 3 bases and J gave up 1 base; unmatched junction bases: 11. From germline, CDR1 is GTSNPN and CDR2 SVGIG (reference sequence). In nucleotides, the CDR3 is TGTGCCTGGAGAGCCCGTGACAGGGGCCTTTCCTACGAGCAGTACTTC. Translating gives CAWRARDRGLSYEQYF.

The J gene is TRBJ1-1, the V gene TRBV28; a possible D gene is TRBD1 (6 bases). Germline V gene lookup returns CDR1 MDHEN and CDR2 SYDVKM. The V and J ends lost 2 bases and 1 base respectively, with 8 bases between them. The CDR3 has 14 residues. The CDR3 nucleotides are TGTGCCAGCAGTTTAGGACAGAAGAACACTGAAGCTTTCTTT. Amino acids: CASSLGQKNTEAFF.

The J gene is TRBJ1-5, the V gene TRBV15; the match to TRBD1 covers 7 bases. The CDR3 length is 15 residues. Germline V lookup: CDR1 LNHNV, CDR2 YYDKDF (reference sequence). The V gene end was trimmed by 0 bases and the J gene end by 6 bases; junction bases not matched to a gene: 5. The CDR3 sequence: CATSRDVGGLQPQHF. For the CDR3, the DNA is TGTGCCACCAGCAGAGATGTAGGGGGCCTTCAGCCCCAGCATTTT.

CDR3 protein: CSVGGGGTVNEQFF. CDR3 coding DNA: TGCAGCGTTGGCGGGGGTGGGACTGTCAATGAGCAGTTCTTC. The rearrangement joins TRBV29-1 to TRBJ2-1, with 7 bases identical to TRBD2. The germline gives CDR1 SQVTM, CDR2 ANQGSEA. The CDR3 is 14 residues long. Trimming at V came to 4 bases and at J to 6 bases, leaving 9 bases not matched to a gene.

The V gene is TRBV28, the J gene TRBJ1-2; tentative D call: TRBD1 (5 bases). Trimming took off 4 bases at V and 5 bases at J, with 14 bases between the two ends. The germline V gene has CDR1 MDHEN and CDR2 SYDVKM. CDR3 length equals 14 residues. CDR3 in amino acids: CASSSGDSLYGYTF. CDR3 nucleotide sequence: TGTGCCAGCAGTTCGGGTGACAGCCTTTATGGCTACACCTTC.

The chain couples TRBV11-2 to TRBJ1-1, with D possibly matching TRBD1 (5 bases). Per germline, CDR1 SGHAT and CDR2 FQNNGV. Trimming cost V 0 bases and J 5 bases, with 7 bases left between them. This CDR3 has 13 residues. The CDR3 DNA follows: TGTGCCAGCAGCTTAGACGGGGGGACTGAAGCTTTCTTT. Amino acid sequence: CASSLDGGTEAFF.

The chain has TRBV9 and TRBJ1-2; possible D gene TRBD1, 5 bases. Germline CDR1 and CDR2: SGDLS and YYNGEE. The CDR3 spans 14 residues. With 0 bases removed from V and 4 bases from J, the gap between germline ends came to 10 bases. CDR3 coding DNA: TGTGCCAGCAGCGTAGATCAGGGTATCTATGGCTACACCTTC. It translates to CASSVDQGIYGYTF.

This clone was detected a few times. This chain connects TRBV6-1 to TRBJ1-3, with 9 nucleotides matching TRBD1. The CDR3 length is 15 residues. Germline V lookup: CDR1 MNHNS, CDR2 SASEGT. Germline trimming cut 8 bases from V and 9 bases from J; bases unmatched to any gene: 14. The CDR3 coding sequence is TGTGCCAGCCGTCCGGGACAGGGACCTTATAGCACCATATATTTT. Residues: CASRPGQGPYSTIYF.

The chain carries TRBV15 and TRBJ2-3, with 8 bases fitting TRBD1. V gave up 1 base and J gave up 0 bases; unmatched junction bases: 3. Germline CDR1 reads LNHNV; CDR2 reads YYDKDF (reference sequence). The CDR3 runs 16 residues. CDR3 protein: CATSRGQGTSTDTQYF. CDR3 sequence (DNA): TGTGCCACCAGCAGAGGACAGGGGACAAGCACAGATACGCAGTATTTT.

This rearrangement joins TRBV5-4 to TRBJ1-3; tentative D call: TRBD1 (5 bases). The CDR3 extends over 17 amino acids. The V end lost 0 bases, the J end lost 0 bases, and 13 bases lay between the germline ends. Germline assignment: CDR1 SGHNT and CDR2 YYREEE (reference sequence). The CDR3 DNA sequence: TGTGCCAGCAGCTTGGGGGGACTCCTGGTCTCTGGAAACACCATATATTTT. Encoded protein: CASSLGGLLVSGNTIYF.

V and J are TRBV11-2 and TRBJ2-7; the D is unclear. Trimming removed 8 bases at V and 4 bases at J, with 15 bases between. The CDR3 sequence is 13 residues long. CDR1 SGHAT and CDR2 FQNNGV come from the germline V gene. This CDR3 is CASASNPLYEQYF. The CDR3 bases are TGTGCCAGCGCTAGTAACCCCTTATACGAGCAGTACTTC. The variable domain in full, with the rest retrieved from reference TRBV11-2 and TRBJ2-7, is EAGVAQSPRYKIIEKRQSVAFWCNPISGHATLYWYQQILGQGPKLLIQFQNNGVVDDSQLPKDRFSAERLKGVDSTLKIQPAKLEDSAVYLCASASNPLYEQYFGPGTRLTVT.

The chain couples TRBV2 to TRBJ1-1, with no clear D. Trimming took off 7 bases at V and 0 bases at J, with 12 bases between the two ends. The V gene's germline CDR1 is SNHLY and CDR2 FYNNEI. This CDR3 is built from 14 residues. CDR3 amino acids: CASISPRLNTEAFF. The DNA for the CDR3 is TGTGCCAGCATATCTCCACGGTTGAACACTGAAGCTTTCTTT.

About this clone itself: A junction end diverges from the germline sequence, so it may reflect a read error. This chain links TRBV5-4 with TRBJ2-3; the match to TRBD2 covers 7 bases. CDR3 length: 15 residues. Germline V gene lookup returns CDR1 SGHNT and CDR2 YYREEE (reference sequence). The CDR3 DNA is TGCGCCAGCAGCCCCTCAGCGGGGAGCACAGATACGCAGTATTTT. Amino acid sequence: CASSPSAGSTDTQYF.

The gene calls are TRBV7-9 and TRBJ2-5; D is undetermined. The J call may be in error: the DNA end matches TRBJ2-7 better. The CDR3 is 11 residues long. CDR1 SEHNR and CDR2 FQNEAQ come from the germline V gene (reference sequence). In DNA form, the CDR3 reads TGTGCCAGCAGCTTTAACTACGAGCAGTACTTC. It encodes CASSFNYEQYF.